This is a list of T cell receptor beta chains from one sample in a study of CD4 T cells in relation to SARS-CoV-2 and coronaviruses. Repertoires were generated with immunoSEQ multiplex PCR, while TCRdb's copy carries only in-frame clones and drops some. The sample holds some 43,000 clones, about four fifths seen once. No antigen is known for these receptors. The sample was naive CD4+ T cells from PBMCs, cultured in vitro. The receptors here all came from an adult with COVID-19. Both conserved end residues are part of each CDR3. A D gene is named only where the DNA matches it firmly. Size values are once, few and many counts, or a class for expanded clones, and some rows have none.

abundance	v_gene	j_gene	d_gene	CDR3aa	CDR3nt
.	TRBV30	TRBJ2-7	.	CACVIGTRAYEQYF	TGTGCCTGTGTTATCGGAACGCGTGCCTACGAGCAGTACTTC
.	TRBV7-9	TRBJ2-1	.	CASSLGSGPSSYNEQFF	TGTGCCAGCAGCTTAGGGTCCGGACCAAGCTCCTACAATGAGCAGTTCTTC
.	TRBV29-1	TRBJ2-5	.	CSVAFRALQETQYF	TGCAGCGTTGCCTTCAGGGCCCTCCAAGAGACCCAGTACTTC
.	TRBV7-2	TRBJ2-2	TRBD1	CASSTYRDRGRAGELFF	TGTGCCAGCAGCACCTACAGGGACAGGGGGCGGGCCGGGGAGCTGTTTTTT
.	TRBV7-2	TRBJ2-3	TRBD2	CASSLTGLAFTDTQYF	TGTGCCAGCAGCCTAACAGGACTAGCCTTCACAGATACGCAGTATTTT
.	TRBV28	TRBJ1-2	TRBD1	CASTLGGARQGDLDSGYTF	TGTGCCAGCACCTTAGGGGGGGCGAGACAGGGAGATTTAGATAGTGGCTACACCTTC
.	TRBV28	TRBJ2-7	.	CASRLLVRGWEQYF	TGTGCCAGCAGGCTCTTGGTCAGGGGATGGGAGCAGTACTTC
.	TRBV25-1	TRBJ1-2	TRBD1	CASSKNDRVTRGYTF	TGTGCCAGCAGTAAAAATGACAGGGTAACTCGGGGCTACACCTTC
.	TRBV28	TRBJ2-7	TRBD2	CASSSRTSGNTYEQYF	TGTGCCAGCAGTTCTCGGACTAGCGGGAATACCTACGAGCAGTACTTC
.	TRBV5-1	TRBJ2-5	TRBD2	CASSLATSAYQETQYF	TGCGCCAGCAGCTTGGCCACTAGCGCGTACCAAGAGACCCAGTACTTC
.	TRBV14	TRBJ2-2	.	CASSQVVGVGAGELFF	TGTGCCAGCAGCCAAGTTGTAGGGGTCGGTGCCGGGGAGCTGTTTTTT
few	TRBV7-9	TRBJ1-5	.	CASGQALGNQPQHF	TGTGCCAGCGGCCAGGCCTTAGGGAATCAGCCCCAGCATTTT
.	TRBV9	TRBJ2-2	TRBD2	CASSVGLAGVGELFF	TGTGCCAGCAGCGTAGGACTAGCGGGAGTCGGGGAGCTGTTTTTT
.	TRBV28	TRBJ2-7	.	CASRTTSTYEQYF	TGTGCCAGCAGAACGACATCTACCTACGAGCAGTACTTC
.	TRBV2	TRBJ2-2	.	CASSPTVNTGELFF	TGTGCCAGCAGTCCGACAGTGAACACCGGGGAGCTGTTTTTT
.	TRBV5-1	TRBJ2-7	TRBD1	CASSLIGQGADEQYF	TGCGCCAGCAGCCTCATCGGTCAGGGGGCCGACGAGCAGTACTTC
once	TRBV18	TRBJ1-3	.	CASSPLRDEADTIYF	TGTGCCAGCTCACCCCTAAGGGACGAAGCGGACACCATATATTTT
.	TRBV6-5	TRBJ1-5	.	CASSPGIGYNQPQHF	TGTGCCAGCAGTCCCGGTATAGGTTACAATCAGCCCCAGCATTTT
.	TRBV7-2	TRBJ2-6	TRBD2	CASSLIAGISGANVLTF	TGTGCCAGCAGTCTAATAGCGGGTATCTCTGGGGCCAACGTCCTGACTTTC
.	TRBV6-6	TRBJ2-2	.	CASSYSRLSTGELFF	TGTGCCAGCAGTTACTCGAGGCTGAGCACCGGGGAGCTGTTTTTT
.	TRBV9	TRBJ2-6	TRBD1	CASNSGAGGASGANVLTF	TGTGCCAGCAACAGTGGGGCAGGGGGCGCGTCTGGGGCCAACGTCCTGACTTTC
.	TRBV6-1	TRBJ2-3	.	CASSEATQGLPDTQYF	TGTGCCAGCAGTGAAGCGACACAGGGTTTGCCAGATACGCAGTATTTT
.	TRBV9	TRBJ1-6	.	CASSAAGVSPLHF	TGTGCCAGCAGCGCCGCAGGGGTCTCACCCCTCCACTTT
.	TRBV7-8	TRBJ2-7	TRBD1	CASSLDQGAYEQYF	TGTGCCAGCAGCTTAGATCAGGGGGCCTACGAGCAGTACTTC
.	TRBV6-1	TRBJ1-5	.	CASSDLSGDQPQHF	TGTGCCAGCAGTGATTTATCGGGGGATCAGCCCCAGCATTTT
.	TRBV7-9	TRBJ2-6	.	CASSLVPGAGANVLTF	TGTGCCAGCAGCTTAGTTCCAGGGGCTGGGGCCAACGTCCTGACTTTC
.	TRBV6-6	TRBJ1-1	.	CASSYRGNTEAFF	TGTGCCAGCAGTTACAGGGGGAACACTGAAGCTTTCTTT
.	TRBV4-2	TRBJ2-4	.	CASSHLSGTLAKNIQYF	TGTGCCAGCAGCCACCTATCAGGGACGCTAGCCAAAAACATTCAGTACTTC
once	TRBV27	TRBJ2-1	TRBD2	CASRPLAAQRLEQFF	TGTGCCAGCAGGCCCCTAGCGGCCCAAAGGTTAGAGCAGTTCTTC
.	TRBV19	TRBJ2-1	.	CASSPGVEKQFF	TGTGCCAGTAGTCCCGGGGTTGAAAAGCAGTTCTTC
once	TRBV18	TRBJ2-3	.	CASSTVGGGTDTQYF	TGTGCCAGCTCAACGGTTGGGGGCGGCACAGATACGCAGTATTTT
.	TRBV5-4	TRBJ2-3	.	CASSLWGRGTDTQYF	TGTGCCAGCAGCTTGTGGGGGAGGGGGACAGATACGCAGTATTTT
once	TRBV28	TRBJ1-5	.	CASTRSGQNVYQPQHF	TGTGCCAGCACCCGAAGCGGACAGAACGTGTATCAGCCCCAGCATTTT
.	TRBV3-1/TRBV3-2	TRBJ2-1	.	CASSQDLARYQFF	TGTGCCAGCAGCCAAGATCTAGCGAGGTATCAGTTCTTC
.	TRBV7-3	TRBJ2-1	.	CASSLTASVTGAHNEQFF	TGTGCCAGCAGCTTAACAGCCTCTGTTACGGGAGCGCACAATGAGCAGTTCTTC
.	TRBV5-6	TRBJ1-1	TRBD1	CASSFGTGVVNTEAFF	TGTGCCAGCAGCTTCGGGACAGGGGTCGTTAACACTGAAGCTTTCTTT
.	TRBV4-1	TRBJ2-2	.	CASSQDSRGANTGELFF	TGCGCCAGCAGCCAAGATTCCAGGGGGGCGAACACCGGGGAGCTGTTTTTT
.	TRBV29-1	TRBJ2-3	TRBD2	CSVGLAGFSDTQYF	TGCAGCGTCGGACTAGCGGGATTCTCAGATACGCAGTATTTT
few	TRBV14	TRBJ2-2	.	CASSFREGGELFF	TGTGCCAGCAGCTTCAGGGAAGGCGGGGAGCTGTTTTTT
.	TRBV29-1	TRBJ2-5	.	CSVEGRGQETQYF	TGCAGCGTTGAGGGCAGGGGCCAAGAGACCCAGTACTTC
.	TRBV6-6	TRBJ1-1	.	CASSPGTANTEAFF	TGTGCCAGCAGTCCCGGGACGGCGAACACTGAAGCTTTCTTT
.	TRBV6-5	TRBJ1-5	TRBD1	CASSYTDRGSQPQHF	TGTGCCAGCAGTTACACCGACAGGGGTTCTCAGCCCCAGCATTTT
.	TRBV28	TRBJ1-6	.	CASDFRDTNNSPLHF	TGTGCCAGTGACTTCCGGGACACCAATAATTCACCCCTCCACTTT
once	TRBV7-9	TRBJ1-5	.	CASSLVTGQPQHF	TGTGCCAGCAGCTTAGTAACAGGGCAGCCCCAGCATTTT
few	TRBV5-4	TRBJ2-2	.	CASSPTVANTGELFF	TGTGCCAGCAGCCCTACGGTGGCGAACACCGGGGAGCTGTTTTTT
.	TRBV5-4	TRBJ2-3	TRBD1	CASRSGQGLLDTQYF	TGTGCCAGCAGATCAGGACAGGGACTCCTGGATACGCAGTATTTT
.	TRBV7-9	TRBJ2-1	TRBD2	CASSHGSSGRDRRYNEQFF	TGTGCCAGCAGCCACGGCTCTAGCGGGAGGGACCGACGCTACAATGAGCAGTTCTTC
.	TRBV6-5	TRBJ1-5	TRBD1	CASSSDRGYQPQHF	TGTGCCAGCAGTTCGGACAGGGGATATCAGCCCCAGCATTTT
.	TRBV18	TRBJ2-3	.	CASSPRQEGTDTQYF	TGTGCCAGCTCACCACGGCAAGAGGGCACAGATACGCAGTATTTT
.	TRBV7-2	TRBJ2-3	TRBD2	CASSSRLADYTDTQYF	TGTGCCAGCAGCTCCAGACTAGCGGATTACACAGATACGCAGTATTTT
.	TRBV28	TRBJ2-3	TRBD2	CASSPGTSGTIDTQYF	TGTGCCAGCAGCCCCGGGACTAGCGGAACCATAGATACGCAGTATTTT